These 19 T cell receptor beta chains originate from one sample sequenced in a study of shared T cell receptors in the human thymus. The method was immunoSEQ multiplex PCR; TCRdb's version includes in-frame clones alone and lacks a portion of them. The sample holds some 400,000 clones, roughly 94% seen once. Sequencing was done on a sample of thymocytes. The receptors come from a human donor.

The genes are TRBV7-9 and TRBJ2-7; 8 bases line up with TRBD2. CDR1 is SEHNR, CDR2 FQNEAQ, per germline (reference sequence). This CDR3 has 15 residues. Trimming removed 5 bases from V and 2 bases from J; junction bases left unmatched: 8. CDR3 coding DNA: TGTGCCAGCAGCCACCCCCGGGGGGGGGCCTACGAGCAGTACTTC. It translates to CASSHPRGGAYEQYF.

The J gene is TRBJ2-7, the V gene TRBV28, with TRBD1 identical over 9 bases. The CDR3 sequence is 14 residues long. V gave up 3 bases and J gave up 3 bases; unmatched junction bases: 3. Germline V gene sequence: CDR1 MDHEN, CDR2 SYDVKM. The CDR3 sequence is CASSFGTGLYEQYF. CDR3 nucleotides: TGTGCCAGCAGTTTTGGGACAGGGCTCTACGAGCAGTACTTC.

V is TRBV7-2 and J is TRBJ2-7, with D tentatively TRBD2 (6 bases). Germline CDR1 reads SGHTA; CDR2 reads FQGNSA. The V gene lost 4 bases and the J gene lost 2 bases, with 18 bases spanning the gap. The CDR3 consists of 16 residues. For the CDR3, the DNA is TGTGCCAGCAGCTCCCAGCGAAAGCGGGTTCCCTACGAGCAGTACTTC. Translated, it gives CASSSQRKRVPYEQYF.

Only one count was recorded for this clone. This chain links TRBV29-1 with TRBJ2-7; possibly TRBD1 for D (5 bases). CDR1 and CDR2 from the germline V gene are SQVTM and ANQGSEA. V shed 6 bases and J shed 3 bases, with 15 bases lying between them. The CDR3 extends over 13 amino acids. This chain's CDR3 is CSVRRGHLYEQYF. Written as DNA, the CDR3 is TGCAGCGTACGGAGAGGACACCTCTACGAGCAGTACTTC.

The chain joins TRBV29-1 to TRBJ2-2; either TRBD1 or TRBD2 may supply D (5 bases each). Trimming pared 7 bases from V and 1 base from J, leaving 10 bases between. Germline loops: CDR1 SQVTM, CDR2 ANQGSEA. The CDR3 runs 13 residues. In DNA form, the CDR3 reads TGCAGCGCGGGGACGGAGAACACCGGGGAGCTGTTTTTT. The encoded protein is CSAGTENTGELFF.

This clone has a single count. The rearrangement links TRBV7-2 to TRBJ2-7; TRBD2 agrees at 11 bases. Per germline, CDR1 SGHTA and CDR2 FQGNSA. CDR3 length: 16 amino acids. J lost 6 bases, V lost 7 bases, and 14 bases had no gene match. The CDR3 spells CASIFLASGRLGEQYF. Here the CDR3 DNA reads TGTGCCAGCATCTTCCTTGCTAGCGGGAGGCTGGGCGAGCAGTACTTC.

This sequence joins TRBV15 and TRBJ1-5; 10 bases map to TRBD1. Germline V gene sequence: CDR1 LNHNV, CDR2 YYDKDF (reference sequence). CDR3 size: 19 residues. Unmatched junction bases numbered 9, after V lost 1 base and J lost 0 bases. The CDR3 DNA reads TGTGCCACCAGCAGAGCCCGAGCGGGGACAGGGGTTAGCAATCAGCCCCAGCATTTT. The encoded protein is CATSRARAGTGVSNQPQHF.

The chain employs TRBV28 and TRBJ1-2; D is possibly TRBD1 (5 bases). Germline CDR1 and CDR2: MDHEN and SYDVKM. Trimming pared 7 bases from V and 8 bases from J, leaving 29 bases between. The CDR3 length is 17 residues. DNA for the CDR3: TGTGCCAGCACCAACCAGTCAACCGGCAGGGTAGGACGCGGCTACACCTTC. It yields the protein CASTNQSTGRVGRGYTF.

The rearrangement links TRBV14 to TRBJ1-1; D is unclear. Looked up from germline, CDR1 is SGHDN and CDR2 is FVKESK. Trimming pared 0 bases from V and 0 bases from J, leaving 20 bases between. The CDR3 spans 19 residues. DNA of the CDR3: TGTGCCAGCAGCCAAGATGGTAGTTCAACAGCGACCATGAACACTGAAGCTTTCTTT. Amino acids: CASSQDGSSTATMNTEAFF.

The chain joins TRBV4-2 to TRBJ2-1; 15 bases align to TRBD2. CDR1 is LGHNA, CDR2 YNFKEQ, per germline. The ends lost 4 bases at V and 9 bases at J; junction bases unmatched: 10. The CDR3 totals 17 residues. CDR3 DNA sequence: TGTGCCAGCAGCCTAAAACCGGGACTAGCGGGAGGTGGTGAGCAGTTCTTC. Protein product: CASSLKPGLAGGGEQFF.

The chain couples TRBV7-9 to TRBJ2-5; 8 nucleotides match TRBD1. This CDR3 contains 11 residues. The ends lost 5 bases at V and 7 bases at J; junction bases unmatched: 0. CDR1 and CDR2 from the germline V gene are SEHNR and FQNEAQ (reference sequence). CDR3 in DNA: TGTGCCAGCAGCACAGGGGGGACCCAGTACTTC. Protein sequence: CASSTGGTQYF.

This chain joins TRBV21-1 and TRBJ2-7; the table names TRBD1, a call not compared with the DNA. TRBV21-1 is termed a pseudogene. This CDR3 is 19 amino acids long. CDR3 DNA: TGTGCCAGCAGCAAAGGAGACCCCTACCGGGACAGGAGACCCTACGAGCAGTACTTC. This encodes CASSKGDPYRDRRPYEQYF.

The chain carries TRBV7-8 and TRBJ1-4; maybe TRBD1 (6 bases). CDR1 is SGHVS and CDR2 is FQNEAQ in the germline V gene. The length of the CDR3 is 15 residues. The germline V and J ends were trimmed by 2 bases and 0 bases, with 7 bases remaining between them. CDR3 protein: CASSLWTATNEKLFF. The CDR3, as DNA: TGTGCCAGCAGCTTATGGACAGCAACTAATGAAAAACTGTTTTTT.

This clone has a single count. The chain carries TRBV7-9 and TRBJ2-1, with 12 bases that match TRBD2. The V gene end was trimmed by 5 bases and the J gene end by 3 bases; junction bases not matched to a gene: 5. Germline V gene data show CDR1 as SEHNR and CDR2 as FQNEAQ (reference sequence). The CDR3 consists of 16 residues. CDR3 sequence: CASSKGLAGYYNEQFF. The CDR3 nucleotides read TGTGCCAGCAGCAAAGGACTAGCGGGATACTACAATGAGCAGTTCTTC.

This clone was seen only once. CDR3 amino acids: CASSPWASGTNNEQFF. CDR3 DNA sequence: TGTGCCAGCTCACCATGGGCTAGCGGGACCAACAATGAGCAGTTCTTC. The rearrangement uses TRBV18 and TRBJ2-1; 9 nucleotides match TRBD2. With 2 bases clipped from V and 5 bases from J, the junction kept 7 bases outside the gene matches. CDR3 length equals 16 residues. Germline V gene lookup returns CDR1 KGHSH and CDR2 LQKENI.

J is TRBJ1-1 and V is TRBV27; TRBD1 aligns across 7 bases. V lost 6 bases to trimming and J lost 6 bases; unmatched junction nucleotides: 22. This CDR3 comprises 18 residues. Germline assignment: CDR1 MNHEY and CDR2 SMNVEV (reference sequence). The CDR3 DNA reads as TGTGCCAGCAGGCTTACTAAGGGGGCGGGGAGGGGATTCGCTGAAGCTTTCTTT. Translation: CASRLTKGAGRGFAEAFF.

V usage is TRBV4-1 and J usage is TRBJ2-2; TRBD2 matches at 8 bases. Germline assignment: CDR1 MGHRA and CDR2 YSYEKL. After removal of 0 bases from V and 5 bases from J, the junction contained 8 bases not matched to a gene. The CDR3 has 17 amino acids. The CDR3 coding sequence is TGCGCCAGCAGCCAAGATCGGGGGGGATCCGGGACCGGGGAGCTGTTTTTT. As protein: CASSQDRGGSGTGELFF.

The chain recombines TRBV4-1 with TRBJ2-7; D possibly corresponds to TRBD2 (5 bases). V dropped 0 bases and J dropped 3 bases, with 18 bases sitting between them. The CDR3 runs to 17 residues. CDR1 and CDR2 from the germline V gene are MGHRA and YSYEKL. The CDR3 loop reads CASSQDNAVRADYEQYF. DNA of the CDR3: TGCGCCAGCAGCCAAGACAATGCGGTGCGGGCCGACTACGAGCAGTACTTC.

The rearrangement joins TRBV7-9 to TRBJ2-7; D not resolved. The CDR3 totals 14 residues. Germline CDR1 and CDR2: SEHNR and FQNEAQ (reference sequence). Trimming removed 5 bases from V and 2 bases from J, with 13 bases in between. The CDR3 is CASSPSTIPYEQYF. The CDR3 DNA follows: TGTGCCAGCAGCCCCTCAACAATACCCTACGAGCAGTACTTC. Full variable domain (remainder filled in from reference TRBV7-9 and TRBJ2-7): DTGVSQNPRHKITKRGQNVTFRCDPISEHNRLYWYRQTLGQGPEFLTYFQNEAQLEKSRLLSDRFSAERPKGSFSTLEIQRTEQGDSAMYLCASSPSTIPYEQYFGPGTRLTVT.